Below, 30 T cell receptor beta chains from the same sample are listed, as sequenced in a study of shared T cell receptors in the human thymus. Produced via immunoSEQ multiplex PCR; TCRdb's table is partial and in-frame only. The table shows hundreds of thousands of clones, with 70% to 90% occurring only once. The sample also formed part of further work on human thymus T cells.

Sequences were obtained from thymocytes. The receptors were gathered from a girl in the first two years of life with a congenital heart defect.

This chain links TRBV6-5 with TRBJ2-7; 7 positions match TRBD1. Trimming took 2 bases from V and 2 from J; bases not matched to a gene: 9. The CDR3 length is 16 residues. Looked up from germline, CDR1 is MNHEY and CDR2 is SVGAGI. As DNA, the CDR3 is TGTGCCAGCAGTTACGATCCGGGACAGCTCCCCTACGAGCAGTACTTC. Translating it yields CASSYDPGQLPYEQYF.

This sequence joins TRBV6-1 and TRBJ1-5; 7 bases match TRBD1. The trim removed 1 base at V and 7 bases at J, leaving 13 bases unmatched. Germline V gene sequence: CDR1 MNHNS, CDR2 SASEGT. This CDR3 comprises 17 residues. CDR3 sequence (DNA): TGTGCCAGCAGTGAAGGAGGAGGCCCAGGGGGGAACCAGCCCCAGCATTTT. Protein sequence: CASSEGGGPGGNQPQHF.

The chain uses TRBV5-1 and TRBJ1-2; perhaps TRBD1 as D (6 bases). Germline V gene sequence: CDR1 SGHRS, CDR2 YFSETQ. Deletions cut 4 bases from V and 8 bases from J, with 24 bases between. CDR3 length: 16 amino acids. In nucleotides, the CDR3 is TGCGCCAGCAGCCGTCCTCCCGGGACACCCAAGGAAGGCTACACCTTC. Protein product: CASSRPPGTPKEGYTF.

The rearrangement joins TRBV6-5 to TRBJ2-7; D is possibly TRBD2 (6 bases). V lost 5 bases, J lost 8 bases, and 16 bases lay in between. Germline CDR1 reads MNHEY; CDR2 reads SVGAGI. The CDR3 has 13 residues. As DNA, the CDR3 is TGTGCCAGCAGTGAAGCGCTAAGGACTAAGCAGTACTTC. Encoded protein: CASSEALRTKQYF.

The chain links TRBV4-1 to TRBJ1-3; possibly TRBD1 for D (5 bases). Germline V CDR1 and CDR2: MGHRA, YSYEKL. The CDR3 spans 21 residues. Trimming took 2 bases from V and 4 from J, leaving 30 bases between them. Here the CDR3 DNA reads TGCGCCAGCAGCCAAAGATTCTGGTGGGCCCACCTCAGGGCATACGGAAACACCATATATTTT. Translation gives CASSQRFWWAHLRAYGNTIYF.

The chain links TRBV10-3 to TRBJ2-5; 12 bases match TRBD2. Germline V gives CDR1 ENHRY, CDR2 SYGVKD. The CDR3 spans 16 residues. Trimming at V came to 5 bases and at J to 3 bases, leaving 7 bases not matched to a gene. The CDR3 nucleotides are TGTGCCATCAGTAAGACTAGCGGGGGAGATGAAGAGACCCAGTACTTC. It codes for CAISKTSGGDEETQYF.

DNA of the CDR3: TGTGCCAGCAGCCCCCGGCCCCAAGGGGTGCAGTACTTC. Amino acids: CASSPRPQGVQYF. This rearrangement joins TRBV5-8 to TRBJ2-7, with D possibly being TRBD1 (5 bases). This CDR3 has 13 residues. Trimming cost V 4 bases and J 9 bases, with 17 bases left between them. Germline loops: CDR1 SGHTS, CDR2 YDEGEE.

The chain carries TRBV5-1 and TRBJ1-1, with D possibly TRBD1 on 6 matching bases. Trimming cost V 6 bases and J 0 bases, with 15 bases left between them. This CDR3 has 15 residues. Germline V gene data show CDR1 as SGHRS and CDR2 as YFSETQ. The CDR3 reads CASKRGGHLNTEAFF. CDR3 in DNA: TGCGCCAGCAAAAGGGGGGGACACTTGAACACTGAAGCTTTCTTT.

The chain links TRBV27 to TRBJ1-2, with TRBD1 identical over 10 bases. From germline, CDR1 is MNHEY and CDR2 SMNVEV (reference sequence). The length of the CDR3 is 20 residues. The junction had 25 bases not matched to a gene; V was cut back by 5 bases and J by 7 bases. The CDR3 protein is CASSGGAKPPTGGAVGGYTF. In nucleotides, the CDR3 is TGTGCCAGCAGTGGGGGGGCTAAACCACCGACAGGGGGCGCGGTAGGTGGCTACACCTTC.

This rearrangement joins TRBV6-1 to TRBJ2-7; D unresolved. There are 16 residues in the CDR3. V was pared by 3 bases and J by 0 bases, with 15 bases between. Germline assignment: CDR1 MNHNS and CDR2 SASEGT. The CDR3 nucleotides read TGTGCCAGCAGTGATGTAGCAGAAGCTAGCTCCTACGAGCAGTACTTC. This gives the protein CASSDVAEASSYEQYF.

This clone was detected once. The rearrangement joins TRBV11-3 to TRBJ1-4, with D tentatively TRBD1 (5 bases). Germline V gene lookup returns CDR1 SGHNT and CDR2 YENEEA. The CDR3 covers 15 residues. Trimming left V 1 base short and J 5 bases short, with 11 bases between. CDR3 sequence (DNA): TGTGCCAGCAGCTTAGGAAGGGGTCGAAATGAAAAACTGTTTTTT. Residues: CASSLGRGRNEKLFF.

The chain employs TRBV2 and TRBJ1-4; D not certain. Per the germline V gene, CDR1 is SNHLY and CDR2 is FYNNEI. The CDR3 covers 13 residues. V lost 4 bases and J lost 4, with 7 bases in between. CDR3: CASSGNSNEKLFF. CDR3 nucleotide sequence: TGTGCCAGCAGTGGAAACAGTAATGAAAAACTGTTTTTT.

This clone was detected only once. The J gene is TRBJ2-5, the V gene TRBV15; the match to TRBD1 covers 9 bases. The CDR3 contains 17 residues. V lost 4 bases to trimming and J lost 4 bases; unmatched junction nucleotides: 13. The germline CDR1 and CDR2 sequences are LNHNV and YYDKDF (reference sequence). CDR3 DNA sequence: TGTGCCACCAGCAATGGGACCGGGACAGGGCATGGAGAGACCCAGTACTTC. As protein: CATSNGTGTGHGETQYF.

This rearrangement joins TRBV7-2 to TRBJ2-7; 7 bases agree with TRBD1. The V gene's germline CDR1 is SGHTA and CDR2 FQGNSA. The CDR3 has 17 residues. V trimming: 4 bases; J trimming: 2 bases; junction bases outside the gene matches: 14. The CDR3 is CASSYQGVKDRPYEQYF. DNA for the CDR3: TGTGCCAGCAGCTACCAGGGGGTTAAGGATAGGCCCTACGAGCAGTACTTC.

V gene TRBV9 combines with J gene TRBJ1-6; D is possibly TRBD1 (5 bases). The CDR3 sequence is 18 residues long. The germline V and J ends were trimmed by 0 bases and 12 bases, with 25 bases remaining between them. Germline V gene lookup returns CDR1 SGDLS and CDR2 YYNGEE. CDR3 region: CASSVGALGRAPWVPLHF. Here the CDR3 DNA reads TGTGCCAGCAGCGTAGGGGCCCTGGGGCGAGCGCCCTGGGTACCCCTCCACTTT.

This chain connects TRBV18 to TRBJ1-5; D not resolved. This CDR3 comprises 16 residues. The germline CDR1 and CDR2 sequences are KGHSH and LQKENI. The ends were cut back, 2 bases at V and 0 bases at J, with 11 bases in the middle. The CDR3 bases are TGTGCCAGCTCACCAAGAAGAGAGATTAGCAATCAGCCCCAGCATTTT. Translating gives CASSPRREISNQPQHF.

This clone appeared a single time. The chain carries TRBV4-3 and TRBJ2-3, with TRBD1 as a possible D gene (6 bases). Trimming left V 0 bases short and J 1 base short, with 23 bases between. Looked up from germline, CDR1 is LGHNA and CDR2 is YSLEER. The CDR3 has 20 amino acids. This chain's CDR3 is CASSQESYLRARGGTDTQYF. CDR3 nucleotides: TGCGCCAGCAGCCAAGAATCCTACTTGAGGGCCAGGGGAGGCACAGATACGCAGTATTTT.

V gene TRBV19 combines with J gene TRBJ1-4; TRBD1 matches at 8 bases. This CDR3 contains 14 residues. V shed 4 bases, J shed 7 bases, and the junction held 5 bases outside the gene matches. The germline gives CDR1 LNHDA, CDR2 SQIVND (reference sequence). The CDR3 loop is CASSRTGRGEKLFF. Here the CDR3 DNA reads TGTGCCAGTAGTAGGACAGGGCGGGGTGAAAAACTGTTTTTT.

The rearrangement joins TRBV6-5 to TRBJ2-5; 7 positions match TRBD1. The germline CDR1 and CDR2 sequences are MNHEY and SVGAGI. J gave up 5 bases and V 1 base, and 7 bases lay outside the gene matches. This CDR3 region has 15 residues. CDR3 residues: CASSYWDSWRETQYF. The CDR3 nucleotides read TGTGCCAGCAGTTACTGGGACAGCTGGAGGGAGACCCAGTACTTC.

The rearrangement joins TRBV28 to TRBJ1-4, with D tentatively TRBD1 (5 bases). The length of the CDR3 is 17 residues. Trimming left V 4 bases short and J 1 base short, with 16 bases between. Germline loops: CDR1 MDHEN, CDR2 SYDVKM. The CDR3 here is CASSSGGFWRTNEKLFF. In nucleotides, the CDR3 is TGTGCCAGCAGTTCTGGGGGGTTTTGGCGAACTAATGAAAAACTGTTTTTT.

The V gene is TRBV19, the J gene TRBJ1-1; D unclear. The V end was cut by 7 bases, the J end by 1 base, with 13 bases between. From germline, CDR1 is LNHDA and CDR2 SQIVND (reference sequence). The CDR3 is 14 residues long. The CDR3 protein is CASTPRGRNTEAFF. CDR3 DNA: TGTGCCAGTACCCCCCGAGGGCGGAACACTGAAGCTTTCTTT.

The chain links TRBV7-2 to TRBJ1-1; D not certain. Germline values: CDR1 SGHTA, CDR2 FQGNSA. The CDR3 extends over 12 amino acids. Trimming left V 3 bases short and J 4 bases short, with 6 bases between. The CDR3 sequence is CASSFGVTEAFF. Here the CDR3 DNA reads TGTGCCAGCAGCTTCGGAGTCACTGAAGCTTTCTTT.

The CDR3 loop is CASSVLKNTEAFF. CDR3 coding DNA: TGCGCCAGCAGCGTCCTAAAGAACACTGAAGCTTTCTTT. This chain connects TRBV5-1 to TRBJ1-1, with no clear D. V was cut by 4 bases and J by 1 base, with 8 bases left in between. This CDR3 has 13 residues. Germline V gene sequence: CDR1 SGHRS, CDR2 YFSETQ.

The genes are TRBV30 and TRBJ1-2; TRBD1 matches at 9 bases. Germline CDR1 GTSNPN, CDR2 SVGIG (reference sequence). V gave up 4 bases and J gave up 1 base; unmatched junction bases: 1. This CDR3 comprises 13 residues. The DNA for the CDR3 is TGTGCCTGGACGGGACAGGGTAACTATGGCTACACCTTC. Translating it yields CAWTGQGNYGYTF.

The genes are TRBV15 and TRBJ2-7; TRBD2 is a possible D gene (6 bases). Germline V gene lookup returns CDR1 LNHNV and CDR2 YYDKDF (reference sequence). This CDR3 is 15 amino acids long. V gave up 5 bases and J gave up 3 bases, with 17 bases separating them. The CDR3 nucleotides read TGTGCCACCAGCGCCGGGCTAGCGTCCGTCTACGAGCAGTACTTC. This encodes CATSAGLASVYEQYF.

The genes are TRBV12-5 and TRBJ1-2; D call uncertain. V shed 1 base and J shed 4 bases, with 4 bases lying between them. The germline gives CDR1 LGHNT, CDR2 FRNRAP. This CDR3 has 12 residues. CDR3 coding DNA: TGTGCTAGTGGTTTGGGCAGCTATGGCTACACCTTC. Translating it yields CASGLGSYGYTF. Complete variable domain (other parts from reference TRBV12-5 and TRBJ1-2): DARVTQTPRHKVTEMGQEVTMRCQPILGHNTVFWYRQTMMQGLELLAYFRNRAPLDDSGMPKDRFSAEMPDATLATLKIQPSEPRDSAVYFCASGLGSYGYTFGSGTRLTVV.

A note on this clone: Other DNA sequences in this specimen translate into the identical CDR3. The rearrangement uses TRBV20-1 and TRBJ1-3; D ambiguous. V lost 1 base and J lost 5, with 3 bases in between. CDR1 and CDR2 (germline): DFQATT, SNEGSKA (reference sequence). This CDR3 is 11 amino acids long. The CDR3 coding sequence is TGCAGTGCTAGAGCAAGAAACACCATATATTTT. Amino acids: CSARARNTIYF.

This clone was counted a single time. The rearrangement uses TRBV6-5 and TRBJ1-2; D is unresolved. The CDR3 is made up of 14 amino acids. V was shortened by 8 bases and J by 4 bases, with 17 bases between the two germline ends. From germline, CDR1 is MNHEY and CDR2 SVGAGI. The CDR3 DNA sequence: TGTGCCAGCGCCCTAAGTTGGAGGTTCTATGGCTACACCTTC. Residues: CASALSWRFYGYTF.

A single count supports this clone. The chain uses TRBV2 and TRBJ2-2; the match to TRBD2 covers 14 bases. Looked up from germline, CDR1 is SNHLY and CDR2 is FYNNEI. This CDR3 is 19 amino acids long. V lost 4 bases to trimming and J lost 5 bases; unmatched junction nucleotides: 12. DNA for the CDR3: TGTGCCAGCAGTGGACTAGCGGGGGGGCTTGGTATTATGACCGGGGAGCTGTTTTTT. Protein: CASSGLAGGLGIMTGELFF.

This chain connects TRBV9 to TRBJ2-3; no reliable D call. The CDR3 is 17 amino acids. V lost 2 bases to trimming and J lost 0 bases, with 16 bases between them. The germline CDR1 and CDR2 sequences are SGDLS and YYNGEE. The CDR3 is CASSVTTRSPSTDTQYF. Here the CDR3 DNA reads TGTGCCAGCAGCGTCACGACGCGGAGCCCTAGCACAGATACGCAGTATTTT.